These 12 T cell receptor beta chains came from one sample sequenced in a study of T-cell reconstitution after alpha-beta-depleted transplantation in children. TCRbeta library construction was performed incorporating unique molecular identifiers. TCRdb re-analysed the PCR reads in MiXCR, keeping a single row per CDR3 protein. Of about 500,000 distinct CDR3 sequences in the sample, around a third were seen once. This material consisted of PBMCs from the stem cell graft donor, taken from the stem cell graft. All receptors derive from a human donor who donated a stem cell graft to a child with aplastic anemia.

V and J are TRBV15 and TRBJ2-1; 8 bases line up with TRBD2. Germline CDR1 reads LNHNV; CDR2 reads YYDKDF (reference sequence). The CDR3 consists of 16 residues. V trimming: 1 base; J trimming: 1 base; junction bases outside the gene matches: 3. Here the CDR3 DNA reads TGTGCCACCAGCAGAGTTCGCGGGAGGTCCTACAATGAGCAGTTCTTC. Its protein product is CATSRVRGRSYNEQFF. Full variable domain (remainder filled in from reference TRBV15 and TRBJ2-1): DAMVIQNPRYQVTQFGKPVTLSCSQTLNHNVMYWYQQKSSQAPKLLFHYYDKDFNNEADTPDNFQSRRPNTSFCFLDIRSPGLGDTAMYLCATSRVRGRSYNEQFFGPGTRLTVL.

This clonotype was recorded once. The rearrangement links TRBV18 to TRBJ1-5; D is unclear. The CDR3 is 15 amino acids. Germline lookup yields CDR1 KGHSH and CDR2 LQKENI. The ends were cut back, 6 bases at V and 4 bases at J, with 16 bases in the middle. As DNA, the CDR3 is TGTGCCAGCTCCCTCCGGCCCCAGACTAATCAGCCCCAGCATTTT. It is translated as CASSLRPQTNQPQHF.

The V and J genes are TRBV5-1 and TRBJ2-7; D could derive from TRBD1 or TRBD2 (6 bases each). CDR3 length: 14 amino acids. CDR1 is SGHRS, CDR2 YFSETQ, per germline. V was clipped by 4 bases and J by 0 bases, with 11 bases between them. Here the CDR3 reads CASSRGGFSYEQYF. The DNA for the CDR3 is TGCGCCAGCAGCCGAGGGGGGTTCTCCTACGAGCAGTACTTC.

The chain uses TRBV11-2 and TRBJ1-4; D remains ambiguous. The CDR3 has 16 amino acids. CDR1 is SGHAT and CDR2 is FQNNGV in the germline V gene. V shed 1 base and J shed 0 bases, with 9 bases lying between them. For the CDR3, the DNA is TGTGCCAGCAGCTTAGTAGCACCAGCAACTAATGAAAAACTGTTTTTT. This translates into CASSLVAPATNEKLFF.

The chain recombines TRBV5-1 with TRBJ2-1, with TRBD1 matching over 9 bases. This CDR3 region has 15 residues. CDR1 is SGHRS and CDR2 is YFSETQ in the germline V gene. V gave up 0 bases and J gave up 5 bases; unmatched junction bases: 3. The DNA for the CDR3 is TGCGCCAGCAGCTTGGGGGACAGGGACGACAATGAGCAGTTCTTC. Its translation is CASSLGDRDDNEQFF.

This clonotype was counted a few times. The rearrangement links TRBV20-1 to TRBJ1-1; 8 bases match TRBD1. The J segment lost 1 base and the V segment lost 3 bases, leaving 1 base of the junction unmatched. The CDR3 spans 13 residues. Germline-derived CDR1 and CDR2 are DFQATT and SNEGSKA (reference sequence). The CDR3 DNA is TGCAGTGCTAGGACAGGGGAGAACACTGAAGCTTTCTTT. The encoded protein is CSARTGENTEAFF.

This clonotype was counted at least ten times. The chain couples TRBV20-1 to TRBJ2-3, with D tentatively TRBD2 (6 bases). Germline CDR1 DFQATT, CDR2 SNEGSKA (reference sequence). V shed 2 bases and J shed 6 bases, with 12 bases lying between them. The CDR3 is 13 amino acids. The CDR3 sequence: CSARTGATDTQYF. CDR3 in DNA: TGCAGTGCTAGAACGGGAGCAACGGATACGCAGTATTTT.

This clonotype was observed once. For the CDR3, the DNA is TGCAGCGTTGAGCTCCGCGGAGCCCCGAATGAGCAGTTCTTC. Translated: CSVELRGAPNEQFF. The chain uses TRBV29-1 and TRBJ2-1; D is unclear. Germline CDR1 SQVTM, CDR2 ANQGSEA. CDR3 length: 14 amino acids. V gave up 3 bases and J gave up 7 bases, with 16 bases separating them.

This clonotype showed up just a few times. CDR3 amino acids: CASSLRAGEAFF. The CDR3 DNA sequence: TGTGCCAGCAGCCTAAGGGCCGGGGAAGCTTTCTTT. The genes are TRBV7-9 and TRBJ1-1, with unresolved D. Trimming took 5 bases from V and 8 from J, leaving 12 bases between them. This CDR3 comprises 12 residues. CDR1 and CDR2 (germline): SEHNR, FQNEAQ (reference sequence).

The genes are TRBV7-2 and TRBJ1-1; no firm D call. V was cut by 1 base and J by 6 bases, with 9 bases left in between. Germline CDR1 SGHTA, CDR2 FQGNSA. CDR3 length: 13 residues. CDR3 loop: CASSLGRFAEAFF. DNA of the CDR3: TGTGCCAGCAGCTTAGGGAGGTTTGCTGAAGCTTTCTTT. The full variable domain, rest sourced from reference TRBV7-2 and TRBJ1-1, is GAGVSQSPSNKVTEKGKDVELRCDPISGHTALYWYRQSLGQGLEFLIYFQGNSAPDKSGLPSDRFSAERTGGSVSTLTIQRTQQEDSAVYLCASSLGRFAEAFFGQGTRLTVV.

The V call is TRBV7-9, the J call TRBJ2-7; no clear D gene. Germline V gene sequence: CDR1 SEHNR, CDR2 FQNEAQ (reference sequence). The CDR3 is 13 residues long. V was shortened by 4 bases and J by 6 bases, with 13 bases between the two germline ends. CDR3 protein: CASSSYPSGEQYV. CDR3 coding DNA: TGTGCCAGCAGCTCCTACCCGTCGGGCGAGCAGTACGTC.

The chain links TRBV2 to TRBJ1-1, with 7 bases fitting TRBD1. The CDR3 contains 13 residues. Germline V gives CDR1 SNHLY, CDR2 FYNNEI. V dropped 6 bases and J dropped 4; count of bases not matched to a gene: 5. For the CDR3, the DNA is TGTGCCAGCAGGACAACAGGGGCCACTGAAGCTTTCTTT. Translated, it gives CASRTTGATEAFF.